This is a list of T cell receptor beta chains from one sample in a study of T cell responses to AZD1222 COVID-19 vaccine. Clones were sequenced by immunoSEQ multiplex PCR, and TCRdb holds only the in-frame ones, with some missing. The sample shows about 140,000 clones, roughly 93% of them seen only once. This sample comprised peripheral blood, obtained 28 days after the second AZD1222 dose. The receptor source for this set is an adult who received the AZD1222 COVID-19 vaccine. Both conserved end residues are part of each CDR3. Fields, in order: D gene, CDR3 length, clone size, V gene, J gene, CDR3 DNA, CDR3 protein. A D gene is named only where the DNA matches it firmly. Some rows have no size entry. The others give once, few or many, or a class for an expanded clone.

>NA|16|NA|TRBV6-5|TRBJ1-6
TGTGCCAGCAGTTACTCACCAGGGGTCGATAATTCACCCCTCCACTTT
CASSYSPGVDNSPLHF
>NA|13|NA|TRBV27|TRBJ2-1
TGTGCCAGCAGCCCCGGCCCTTACAATGAGCAGTTCTTC
CASSPGPYNEQFF
>NA|15|NA|TRBV14|TRBJ1-1
TGTGCCAGCAGCCACCGGACAGTGAGGAACACTGAAGCTTTCTTT
CASSHRTVRNTEAFF
>NA|16|NA|TRBV6-5|TRBJ1-5
TGTGCCAGCAGTTTCGGACGACGACAGCACAATCAGCCCCAGCATTTT
CASSFGRRQHNQPQHF
>NA|15|few|TRBV6-2/TRBV6-3|TRBJ2-7
TGTGCCAGCAGTCCACTCGGCCAAACCACCTACGAGCAGTACTTC
CASSPLGQTTYEQYF
>NA|13|NA|TRBV5-8|TRBJ1-3
TGTGCCAGCAGCCTGATCGGAAGAAACACCATATATTTT
CASSLIGRNTIYF
>TRBD1|13|NA|TRBV12-3/TRBV12-4|TRBJ1-5
TGTGCCAGCAGCGGACAGGGTGATCAGCCCCAGCATTTT
CASSGQGDQPQHF
>NA|14|NA|TRBV6-1|TRBJ1-1
TGTGCCAGCAGTGAAGCCCAGGGTTGGACTGAAGCTTTCTTT
CASSEAQGWTEAFF
>NA|14|once|TRBV5-1|TRBJ2-5
TGCGCCAGCAGCTTCGGGCAGAGACAAGAGACCCAGTACTTC
CASSFGQRQETQYF
>TRBD2|18|few|TRBV5-8|TRBJ2-7
TGTGCCAGCAGCTTGGTTCTCGGGACGGGACTAGCTCTTCACGAGCAGTACTTC
CASSLVLGTGLALHEQYF
>NA|12|once|TRBV12-3/TRBV12-4|TRBJ2-7
TGTGCCAGCAGTGGGGGACGCTACGAGCAGTACTTC
CASSGGRYEQYF
>NA|14|NA|TRBV7-9|TRBJ2-7
TGTGCCAGCAGTTACCGGATGGCCGCCTACGAGCAGTACTTC
CASSYRMAAYEQYF
>NA|13|NA|TRBV24-1|TRBJ2-7
TGTGCCACCTGGCGGGCTTACTCCTACGAGCAGTACTTC
CATWRAYSYEQYF
>TRBD1|20|NA|TRBV19|TRBJ2-2
TGTGCCAGTAGTATGCGGAGGACAGGGGGGAATAGTCGGTACACCGGGGAGCTGTTTTTT
CASSMRRTGGNSRYTGELFF
>TRBD2|12|NA|TRBV30|TRBJ2-1
TGTGCCTGGGGGGAGGGGTACAATGAGCAGTTCTTC
CAWGEGYNEQFF
>NA|13|NA|TRBV5-1|TRBJ1-3
TGCGCCAGCAGACAGGGCTCTGGAAACACCATATATTTT
CASRQGSGNTIYF
>TRBD1|14|NA|TRBV2|TRBJ1-2
TGTGCCAGCACGGGAAGGGGGCAGGAGAGAGGCTACACCTTC
CASTGRGQERGYTF
>NA|15|NA|TRBV5-1|TRBJ2-7
TGCGCCAGCAGCCTAAGGGCGGGGAGCTCCTACGAGCAGTACTTC
CASSLRAGSSYEQYF
>TRBD1|16|once|TRBV5-1|TRBJ1-1
TGCGCCAGCAGCTTCGGGACAGGGGGTCGTTGGACTGAAGCTTTCTTT
CASSFGTGGRWTEAFF
>TRBD2|16|NA|TRBV7-8|TRBJ2-7
TGTGCCAGCAGCTTAGGAACTAGCGGGGTTTCCTACGAGCAGTACTTC
CASSLGTSGVSYEQYF
>TRBD1|16|once|TRBV5-4|TRBJ1-1
TGTGCCAGCAGCTACGGGACAGGAAGGTTGGGCACTGAAGCTTTCTTT
CASSYGTGRLGTEAFF
>TRBD2|17|NA|TRBV10-3|TRBJ2-6
TGTGCCATCAGCCCGGGGAGCGGGAGTCCTGGGGCCAACGTCCTGACTTTC
CAISPGSGSPGANVLTF
>TRBD1|18|NA|TRBV4-1|TRBJ1-2
TGCGCCAGCAGCCAAGATGGGACAGGGCCACTTTATAACTATGGCTACACCTTC
CASSQDGTGPLYNYGYTF
>NA|14|few|TRBV10-2|TRBJ1-5
TGCGCCAGCAGTGGTCCCGGGGGAAATCAGCCCCAGCATTTT
CASSGPGGNQPQHF
>TRBD2|15|few|TRBV3-1/TRBV3-2|TRBJ2-2
TGTGCCAGCAGCCAAATAGCGGGAGCGTCCGGGGAGCTGTTTTTT
CASSQIAGASGELFF
>TRBD1|14|NA|TRBV18|TRBJ2-5
TGTGCCAGCTCACCGCGGACAGGGGGAGAGACCCAGTACTTC
CASSPRTGGETQYF
>TRBD2|16|NA|TRBV6-2/TRBV6-3|TRBJ2-1
TGTGCCAGCAGTTACGGGGGGGGAGGGCTCTACAATGAGCAGTTCTTC
CASSYGGGGLYNEQFF